The 8 T cell receptor beta chains reported below all come from one sample, sequenced in a study of OX40 agonist ivuxolimab in advanced cancers. Data came from immunoSEQ multiplex PCR; TCRdb stores just in-frame clones and leaves some out. Of over 65,000 clones listed, about 86% were seen once; the top ten hold roughly 2%. Specimen: CD4+ or CD8+ T cells sorted from blood, collected in a trial of the OX40 agonist ivuxolimab. The source of these receptors is an adult with an advanced solid tumor such as melanoma, head and neck, liver or kidney cancer.

The V call is TRBV6-1, the J call TRBJ1-2; tentatively, D is TRBD1 (5 bases). Per germline, CDR1 MNHNS and CDR2 SASEGT. The CDR3 sequence is 13 residues long. With 3 bases removed from V and 4 bases from J, the gap between germline ends came to 9 bases. The CDR3 spells CASSDRAVYGYTF. DNA for the CDR3: TGTGCCAGCAGTGACAGGGCGGTCTATGGCTACACCTTC.

The rearrangement uses TRBV18 and TRBJ2-3; 7 nucleotides agree with TRBD2. V lost 4 bases and J lost 4; bases outside the gene matches: 11. Germline loops: CDR1 KGHSH, CDR2 LQKENI. The CDR3 consists of 16 residues. DNA for the CDR3: TGTGCCAGCTCACGGGGGAGGGCCCCTCCCCCAGATACGCAGTATTTT. Translated: CASSRGRAPPPDTQYF.

This clone was picked up a small number of times. The chain links TRBV7-2 to TRBJ2-1; a weak D match, TRBD1 (6 bases). This CDR3 has 15 residues. Germline CDR1 is SGHTA and CDR2 is FQGNSA. V shed 0 bases and J shed 7 bases, with 13 bases lying between them. CDR3 region: CASSLALHTGNEQFF. The CDR3 DNA reads TGTGCCAGCAGCTTAGCATTGCACACAGGGAATGAGCAGTTCTTC. Full variable domain (outside the CDR3, taken from reference TRBV7-2 and TRBJ2-1): GAGVSQSPSNKVTEKGKDVELRCDPISGHTALYWYRQSLGQGLEFLIYFQGNSAPDKSGLPSDRFSAERTGGSVSTLTIQRTQQEDSAVYLCASSLALHTGNEQFFGPGTRLTVL.

V gene TRBV5-5 combines with J gene TRBJ1-4; TRBD1 agrees at 7 bases. V was pared by 2 bases and J by 6 bases, with 7 bases of the junction left unmatched. This CDR3 contains 15 residues. From germline, CDR1 is SGHKS and CDR2 YYEKEE (reference sequence). CDR3 loop: CASSFSGTDYEKLFF. The CDR3 DNA sequence: TGTGCCAGCAGCTTTTCCGGGACAGACTATGAAAAACTGTTTTTT. The full variable domain, rest sourced from reference TRBV5-5 and TRBJ1-4, is DAGVTQSPTHLIKTRGQQVTLRCSPISGHKSVSWYQQVLGQGPQFIFQYYEKEERGRGNFPDRFSARQFPNYSSELNVNALLLGDSALYLCASSFSGTDYEKLFFGSGTQLSVL.

In its sample, this clone was seen a few times. The gene calls are TRBV11-2 and TRBJ2-5, with no clear D. V was trimmed by 2 bases and J by 1 base, leaving 11 bases between them. The CDR3 length is 15 residues. Germline assignment: CDR1 SGHAT and CDR2 FQNNGV. The CDR3 spells CASSLSGRSQETQYF. The CDR3 DNA is TGTGCCAGCAGCTTATCGGGCAGGAGCCAAGAGACCCAGTACTTC.

The rearrangement links TRBV2 to TRBJ2-1; the match to TRBD2 covers 10 bases. Trimming at V came to 7 bases and at J to 1 base, leaving 4 bases not matched to a gene. The CDR3 has 15 residues. Germline V gene lookup returns CDR1 SNHLY and CDR2 FYNNEI. The CDR3 bases are TGTGCCAGCATGGATAGCGGGGGGTCCTACAATGAGCAGTTCTTC. Protein product: CASMDSGGSYNEQFF.

This rearrangement joins TRBV5-4 to TRBJ1-1, with D unclear. Germline lookup yields CDR1 SGHNT and CDR2 YYREEE (reference sequence). This CDR3 is 15 amino acids long. Deletions cut 4 bases from V and 0 bases from J, with 13 bases between. The CDR3 sequence: CASSKGGDLNTEAFF. CDR3 nucleotide sequence: TGTGCCAGCAGCAAGGGCGGGGATCTGAACACTGAAGCTTTCTTT.

V gene TRBV7-6 combines with J gene TRBJ2-1; 12 nucleotides match TRBD2. The CDR3 has 15 residues. Germline V gene lookup returns CDR1 SGHVS and CDR2 FNYEAQ. J was trimmed by 4 bases and V by 5 bases; bases with no gene match: 3. This CDR3 reads CASSELAGGYNEQFF. The CDR3, as DNA: TGTGCCAGCAGCGAACTAGCGGGGGGTTACAATGAGCAGTTCTTC.